This T cell receptor (beta chain) was sequenced in a study of blood T cells in healthy people across ages. Study as a whole: Using template switching, researchers captured about one barcoded beta molecule for each two T cells.

As for this clonotype: What it recognizes is unknown.

The CDR3 sequence is 15 residues long. Germline V gene sequence: CDR1 SEHNR, CDR2 FQNEAQ (reference sequence). With V trimmed by 9 bases and J by 2 bases, 12 bases remained unmatched. General study findings and limits: Roughly linearly, TCR beta diversity per million T cells fell as age increased.

The study isolated at least 7 million PBMCs from each sample. Using a J-beta primer mix together with a sample-barcoded 5' primer, a second PCR was run for roughly 6 to 12 cycles. TCRdb fed the 5' RACE reads into MiXCR, producing one record per CDR3 protein. The sample lists about 680,000 distinct CDR3 sequences, around 48% occurring once. The V call is TRBV7-9, the J call TRBJ2-5; 7 nucleotides line up with TRBD1. This clonotype was sampled from a woman aged 55-70 years in good health. The specimen was blood. The CDR3 loop reads CASARDWDSQETQYF. The CDR3 DNA reads TGTGCCAGTGCAAGAGATTGGGACAGTCAAGAGACCCAGTACTTC.